This entry lists 10 T cell receptor beta chains sequenced from one sample in a study of T cells after yellow fever vaccination. TCRdb fed the 5' RACE reads into MiXCR, producing one record per CDR3 protein. The sample includes 25,000 to 30,000 distinct CDR3 sequences, 4.5% of them seen just once. The source was PBMCs, either bulk or a sorted T-cell subset (CD4+, CD8+, memory, or dextramer-sorted; not recorded which), collected on the day of the yellow fever booster vaccination. The receptors originated from a man aged 18-30 years who received the YFV17D yellow fever vaccine.

This clonotype was seen ten or more times. The J gene is TRBJ2-7, the V gene TRBV28; D might be TRBD2 (6 bases). This CDR3 is 13 amino acids long. Germline CDR1 reads MDHEN; CDR2 reads SYDVKM. V gave up 2 bases and J gave up 3 bases, with 8 bases separating them. The CDR3: CASSLRGLYEQYV. CDR3 sequence (DNA): TGTGCCAGCAGTTTAAGGGGACTCTACGAGCAGTACGTC.

This clonotype was seen many times. The chain has TRBV20-1 and TRBJ1-2, with D perhaps TRBD1 (6 bases). Trimming cost V 3 bases and J 8 bases, with 19 bases left between them. This CDR3 comprises 14 residues. The germline V gene encodes CDR1 DFQATT and CDR2 SNEGSKA (reference sequence). The CDR3 nucleotides read TGCAGTGCTAGGACGGGAAAGGGGGTGTTAGGCTACACCTTC. Translated: CSARTGKGVLGYTF.

This clonotype was seen at least ten times. CDR3 residues: CASSELREQGHEQYF. CDR3 in DNA: TGTGCCAGCAGTGAACTTCGCGAACAGGGACACGAGCAGTACTTC. The chain employs TRBV25-1 and TRBJ2-7; perhaps TRBD1 as D (6 bases). The V end was cut by 2 bases, the J end by 5 bases, with 16 bases between. This CDR3 is 15 amino acids long. CDR1 and CDR2 from the germline V gene are MGHDK and SYGVNS.

This clonotype appeared many times. The rearrangement uses TRBV27 and TRBJ2-5; 8 bases align to TRBD2. V lost 6 bases, J lost 5 bases, and 2 bases stayed unmatched. This CDR3 comprises 12 residues. The germline gives CDR1 MNHEY, CDR2 SMNVEV (reference sequence). The CDR3: CASRSGGETQYF. The CDR3 DNA reads as TGTGCCAGCAGATCGGGAGGGGAGACCCAGTACTTC.

This clonotype was found many times. This sequence joins TRBV20-1 and TRBJ1-2, with D hard to call. The ends were cut back, 3 bases at V and 4 bases at J, with 12 bases in the middle. The CDR3 runs to 13 residues. CDR1 and CDR2 (germline): DFQATT, SNEGSKA (reference sequence). In DNA, the CDR3 is TGCAGTGCTAGCCCCAGTTTCTTCTATGGCTACACCTTC. Amino acid sequence: CSASPSFFYGYTF.

Many counts were recorded for this clonotype. The V and J genes are TRBV20-1 and TRBJ2-4; 8 bases align to TRBD2. The CDR3 is 16 residues long. The germline gives CDR1 DFQATT, CDR2 SNEGSKA (reference sequence). V trimming: 6 bases; J trimming: 6 bases; junction bases outside the gene matches: 16. The CDR3 DNA is TGCAGTGCAAGAAACCCACGGGGGGGTTATGGAAACATTCAGTACTTC. As protein: CSARNPRGGYGNIQYF.

This clonotype occurred many times. The rearrangement joins TRBV4-2 to TRBJ1-3; the D is unclear. CDR3 size: 14 residues. Germline CDR1 reads LGHNA; CDR2 reads YNFKEQ. The V gene lost 4 bases and the J gene lost 0 bases, with 7 bases spanning the gap. This CDR3 reads CASSLGNSGNTIYF. Here the CDR3 DNA reads TGTGCCAGCAGCCTAGGGAACTCTGGAAACACCATATATTTT.

This clonotype was seen a handful of times. V is TRBV2 and J is TRBJ1-4; D is unresolved. Germline CDR1 and CDR2: SNHLY and FYNNEI. V dropped 3 bases and J dropped 1 base, with 15 bases sitting between them. The CDR3 is 17 amino acids. CDR3 region: CASSDPLWFRTNEKLFF. The CDR3 DNA reads TGTGCCAGCAGTGATCCCCTGTGGTTCCGAACTAATGAAAAACTGTTTTTT.

The chain is built from TRBV7-2 and TRBJ2-3, with 11 bases that match TRBD2. This CDR3 comprises 19 residues. Germline values: CDR1 SGHTA, CDR2 FQGNSA. V gave up 1 base and J gave up 0 bases; unmatched junction bases: 9. The CDR3: CASSLGLAGGPSSTDTQYF. The CDR3 nucleotides are TGTGCCAGCAGCTTAGGGCTAGCGGGGGGCCCTTCTAGCACAGATACGCAGTATTTT.

The chain carries TRBV7-9 and TRBJ1-1; tentatively, D is TRBD1 (5 bases). The CDR3 runs to 14 residues. Per germline, CDR1 SEHNR and CDR2 FQNEAQ (reference sequence). Trimming left V 4 bases short and J 4 bases short, with 13 bases between. Here the CDR3 reads CASSYRTRGTEAFF. CDR3 bases: TGTGCCAGCAGCTACAGGACCCGGGGCACTGAAGCTTTCTTT.